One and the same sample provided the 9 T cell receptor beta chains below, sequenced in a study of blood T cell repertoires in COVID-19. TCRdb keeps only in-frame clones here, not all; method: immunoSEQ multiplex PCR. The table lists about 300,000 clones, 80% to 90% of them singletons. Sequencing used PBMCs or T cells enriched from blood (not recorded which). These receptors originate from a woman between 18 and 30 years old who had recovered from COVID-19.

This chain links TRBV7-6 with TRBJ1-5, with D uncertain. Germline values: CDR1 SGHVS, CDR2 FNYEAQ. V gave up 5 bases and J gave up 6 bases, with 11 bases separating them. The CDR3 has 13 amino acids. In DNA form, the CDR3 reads TGTGCCAGCAGCCCGGCGGTAGCTCAGCCCCAGCATTTT. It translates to CASSPAVAQPQHF.

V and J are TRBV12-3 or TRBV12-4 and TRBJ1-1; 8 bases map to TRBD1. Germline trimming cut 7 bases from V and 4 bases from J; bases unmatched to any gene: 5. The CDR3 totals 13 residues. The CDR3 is CASIYGTGTEAFF. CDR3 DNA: TGTGCCAGCATATATGGGACAGGCACTGAAGCTTTCTTT.

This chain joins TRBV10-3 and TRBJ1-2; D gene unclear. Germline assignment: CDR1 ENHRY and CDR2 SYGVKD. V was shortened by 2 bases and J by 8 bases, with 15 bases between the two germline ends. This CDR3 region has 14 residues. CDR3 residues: CAISETKSLWGYTF. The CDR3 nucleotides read TGTGCCATCAGTGAGACTAAGTCGCTCTGGGGCTACACCTTC.

In DNA form, the CDR3 reads TGTGCCAGCAGCCGCCAGGCAAACTATGGCTACACCTTC. It specifies CASSRQANYGYTF. This chain uses TRBV14 with TRBJ1-2; D gene uncertain. Germline V gene data show CDR1 as SGHDN and CDR2 as FVKESK. V was clipped by 4 bases and J by 2 bases, with 8 bases between them. The CDR3 length is 13 residues.

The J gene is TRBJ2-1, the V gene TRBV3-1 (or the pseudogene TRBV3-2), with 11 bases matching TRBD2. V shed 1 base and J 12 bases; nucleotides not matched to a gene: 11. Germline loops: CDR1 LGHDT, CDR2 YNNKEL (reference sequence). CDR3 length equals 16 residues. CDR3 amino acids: CASSQGLAGPRGGQFF. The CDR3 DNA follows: TGTGCCAGCAGCCAAGGACTAGCGGGGCCCCGAGGGGGGCAGTTCTTC.

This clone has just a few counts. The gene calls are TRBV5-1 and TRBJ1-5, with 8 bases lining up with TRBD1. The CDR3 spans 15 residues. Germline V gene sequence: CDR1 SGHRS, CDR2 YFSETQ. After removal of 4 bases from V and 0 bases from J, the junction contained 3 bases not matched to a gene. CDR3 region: CASSRGTGSNQPQHF. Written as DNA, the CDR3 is TGCGCCAGCAGCCGAGGGACAGGTAGCAATCAGCCCCAGCATTTT.

DNA of the CDR3: TGTGCCAGTAGTATAGTCCTAGCGGGGGCAGAGACCCAGTACTTC. Protein: CASSIVLAGAETQYF. This chain links TRBV19 with TRBJ2-5, with TRBD2 identical over 10 bases. The CDR3 spans 15 residues. Germline CDR1 reads LNHDA; CDR2 reads SQIVND (reference sequence). The V segment lost 1 base and the J segment 4 bases; nucleotides outside the gene matches: 3.

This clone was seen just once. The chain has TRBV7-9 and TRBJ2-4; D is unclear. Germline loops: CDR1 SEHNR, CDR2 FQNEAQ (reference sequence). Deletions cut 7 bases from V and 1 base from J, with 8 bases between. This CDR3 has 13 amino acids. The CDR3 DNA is TGTGCCAGCACCTTGAGGGCCAAAAACATTCAGTACTTC. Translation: CASTLRAKNIQYF.

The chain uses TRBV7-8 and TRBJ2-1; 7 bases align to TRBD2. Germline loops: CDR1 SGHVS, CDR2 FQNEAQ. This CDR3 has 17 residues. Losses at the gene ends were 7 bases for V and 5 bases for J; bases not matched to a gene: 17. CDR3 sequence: CASTLSPGLTLNNEQFF. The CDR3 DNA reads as TGTGCCAGCACCCTATCTCCGGGACTAACACTCAACAATGAGCAGTTCTTC.